This T cell receptor beta chain was sequenced in a study of Ad26.COV2.S vaccination and SARS-CoV-2 variants. Study-wide points: The TCR breadth and depth analyses may have understated or missed part of the total T cell responses. Similar non-spike TCR breadth was observed in recipients of vaccine and of placebo.

Treatment given: some 20 received Ad26.COV2.S at low or high dose, single or two shots; about 5 received placebo; per-sample allocation not given. Samples came from day 63 after the first vaccine or placebo injection. V lost 3 bases and J 1 base, leaving 7 bases between the germline ends. Germline V gives CDR1 LNHDA, CDR2 SQIVND (reference sequence). This CDR3 has 15 amino acids. Sequenced by immunoSEQ multiplex PCR; TCRdb stores in-frame clones only, minus some. The table has about 680,000 clones, more than 80% seen once. On this clone: Its target is not known.

The TCR originated in a person aged 18 to 65 who received the Ad26.COV2.S COVID-19 vaccine or a placebo. Sequencing used peripheral blood, obtained in a trial of Ad26.COV2.S vaccine versus placebo. The V gene is TRBV19, the J gene TRBJ2-6; no clear D gene. CDR3 residues: CASSISPSGANVLTF. CDR3 bases: TGTGCCAGTAGTATTAGTCCGTCTGGGGCCAACGTCCTGACTTTC.